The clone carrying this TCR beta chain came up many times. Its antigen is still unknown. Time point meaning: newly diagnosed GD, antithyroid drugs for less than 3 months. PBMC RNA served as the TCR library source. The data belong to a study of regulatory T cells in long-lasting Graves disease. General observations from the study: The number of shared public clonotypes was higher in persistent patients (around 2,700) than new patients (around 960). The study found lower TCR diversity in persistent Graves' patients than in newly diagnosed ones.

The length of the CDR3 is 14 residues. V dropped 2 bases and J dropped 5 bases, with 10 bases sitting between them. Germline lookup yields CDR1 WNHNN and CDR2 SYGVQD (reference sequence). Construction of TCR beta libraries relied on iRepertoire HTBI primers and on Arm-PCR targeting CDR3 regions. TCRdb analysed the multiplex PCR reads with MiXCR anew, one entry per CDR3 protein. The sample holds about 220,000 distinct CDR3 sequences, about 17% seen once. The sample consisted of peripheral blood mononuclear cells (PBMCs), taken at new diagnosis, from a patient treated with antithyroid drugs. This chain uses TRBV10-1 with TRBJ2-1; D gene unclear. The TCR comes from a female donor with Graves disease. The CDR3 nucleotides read TGCGCCAGCAGTGAGGGAACAGCCAACAATGAGCAGTTCTTC. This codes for CASSEGTANNEQFF.